These 18 T cell receptor beta chains came from one sample sequenced in a study of T cell clonality in common variable immunodeficiency. Repertoires were generated with immunoSEQ multiplex PCR, while TCRdb's copy carries only in-frame clones and drops some. Reported are roughly 79,000 clones, none seen only once; the ten largest carry around 0.8%. The sequencing input was peripheral blood mononuclear cells. These receptors all come from a person aged 18 to 75 in good health.

This clone showed up many times. The read terminates 3 residues before the CDR3 end, so the remaining end is supplied by the germline J gene. The rearrangement uses TRBV7-6 and TRBJ1-1, with no clear D. This CDR3 has 14 amino acids. Deletions cut 5 bases from V and 6 bases from J, with 16 bases between. Per the germline V gene, CDR1 is SGHVS and CDR2 is FNYEAQ. The CDR3 loop reads CASSPRGRGPEAFF. The CDR3 DNA, read in part, is TGTGCCAGCAGCCCACGGGGAAGAGGTCCTGAA.

This clone was counted at least ten times. The CDR3 goes on 3 residues after the read ends, and that part is filled in from the germline J gene. The chain has TRBV19 and TRBJ2-1; D remains unclear. V lost 7 bases, J lost 1 base, and 14 bases lay in between. Looked up from germline, CDR1 is LNHDA and CDR2 is SQIVND (reference sequence). The CDR3 spans 15 residues. Partial CDR3 DNA: TGTGCCAGTATGGTGTCGGCGGCATCCTACAATGAG. Amino acid sequence: CASMVSAASYNE. The full CDR3 sequence reads CASMVSAASYNEQFF.

Points on this clone: Coverage ceases 3 residues before the CDR3 finishes, and the germline J gene fills in the end. The chain joins TRBV2 to TRBJ2-5, with 11 bases fitting TRBD2. The CDR3 has 15 amino acids. J was trimmed by 6 bases and V by 5 bases; bases with no gene match: 8. Looked up from germline, CDR1 is SNHLY and CDR2 is FYNNEI. CDR3 protein: CASSYSGRDFKTQYF. CDR3 DNA (partial): TGTGCCAGCAGTTATAGCGGGAGGGACTTTAAGACC.

The sample holds many counts of this clone. The CDR3 end falls 3 residues outside the read, so it is completed with the germline J gene. The rearrangement uses TRBV20-1 and TRBJ2-7; possibly TRBD1 for D (6 bases). CDR1 and CDR2 from the germline V gene are DFQATT and SNEGSKA (reference sequence). This CDR3 comprises 13 residues. V shed 3 bases and J shed 0 bases, with 9 bases lying between them. The CDR3 here is CSASSGHSYEQYF. The covered CDR3 bases are TGCAGTGCTAGTTCGGGACACTCCTACGAG.

This clone was recorded at least ten times. The missing CDR3 end, 3 residues past where the read stops, is filled in from the germline J gene. This chain links TRBV5-1 with TRBJ1-4; TRBD1 agrees at 8 bases. CDR3 length: 15 residues. V dropped 4 bases and J dropped 7; count of bases not matched to a gene: 9. The germline CDR1 and CDR2 sequences are SGHRS and YFSETQ. CDR3 protein: CASSRWDRLSEKLFF. Incomplete CDR3 DNA: TGCGCCAGCAGCAGGTGGGACAGGCTGAGTGAAAAA. Using reference TRBV5-1 and TRBJ1-4 for the parts outside the CDR3, the full variable domain is KAGVTQTPRYLIKTRGQQVTLSCSPISGHRSVSWYQQTPGQGLQFLFEYFSETQRNKGNFPGRFSGRQFSNSRSEMNVSTLELGDSALYLCASSRWDRLSEKLFFGSGTQLSVL.

This clone occurred many times. The CDR3 end falls 3 residues outside the read, so it is completed with the germline J gene. The chain joins TRBV20-1 to TRBJ2-3; 8 nucleotides align to TRBD1. CDR3 length: 14 residues. Germline lookup yields CDR1 DFQATT and CDR2 SNEGSKA (reference sequence). The V segment lost 7 bases and the J segment 6 bases; nucleotides outside the gene matches: 12. The sequenced CDR3 bases are TGCAGTGTTAGTCCTTCCCGGGACAGGGATACG. It translates to CSVSPSRDRDT. The entire CDR3 is CSVSPSRDRDTQYF.

In its sample, this clone was seen many times. Read data end 3 residues before the CDR3 end; the end is taken from the germline J gene. J is TRBJ2-1 and V is TRBV20-1, with 13 bases fitting TRBD2. The CDR3 extends over 15 amino acids. Germline lookup yields CDR1 DFQATT and CDR2 SNEGSKA (reference sequence). Unmatched junction bases numbered 4, after V lost 3 bases and J lost 5 bases. CDR3 amino acids: CSARLLAGGNNEQFF. CDR3 DNA (partial): TGCAGTGCTAGGCTACTAGCGGGAGGGAACAATGAG.

This clone was counted at least ten times. The read terminates 3 residues ahead of where the CDR3 ends, so the germline J gene completes it. V usage is TRBV5-5 and J usage is TRBJ2-3; D is possibly TRBD2 (5 bases). CDR3 length equals 15 residues. Germline-derived CDR1 and CDR2 are SGHKS and YYEKEE (reference sequence). The V and J ends lost 2 bases and 0 bases respectively, with 10 bases between them. The CDR3 bases that were read are TGTGCCAGCAGCTTTGGACGGACTAGCACAGATACG. Protein product: CASSFGRTSTDT. The whole CDR3 protein reads CASSFGRTSTDTQYF.

This clone was detected ten times or more. Partial CDR3 DNA: TGTGCCAGCTCACCAGAGGCCTACGAG. This encodes CASSPEAYE. The whole CDR3 protein reads CASSPEAYEQYF. This chain uses TRBV18 with TRBJ2-7, with D unclear. With the read ending 3 residues before the CDR3 end, the germline J gene is used to fill in that end. The germline V and J ends were trimmed by 2 bases and 2 bases, with 4 bases remaining between them. CDR1 and CDR2 from the germline V gene are KGHSH and LQKENI. This CDR3 comprises 12 residues.

This clone was observed many times. The CDR3 goes on 3 residues after the read ends, and that part is filled in from the germline J gene. The rearrangement uses TRBV20-1 and TRBJ2-1, with TRBD2 matching 7 bases. V lost 6 bases and J lost 4; bases outside the gene matches: 15. Germline V gene lookup returns CDR1 DFQATT and CDR2 SNEGSKA (reference sequence). The CDR3 contains 16 residues. The CDR3: CSASPVPQRGYNEQFF. CDR3 bases read: TGCAGTGCCTCCCCGGTCCCGCAGCGGGGTTACAATGAG.

This clone was seen many times. The sequence runs out 3 residues before the end of the CDR3; the remainder is reconstructed from the germline J gene. The gene calls are TRBV20-1 and TRBJ2-7, with 8 bases identical to TRBD1. This CDR3 contains 12 residues. Per germline, CDR1 DFQATT and CDR2 SNEGSKA (reference sequence). V lost 5 bases and J lost 6; bases outside the gene matches: 6. This CDR3 reads CSAPDREVEQYF. The part of the CDR3 DNA that was read is TGCAGTGCTCCGGACAGGGAGGTCGAG.

This clone came up many times. From the germline J gene comes the end of the CDR3, since the read stops 3 residues before it. V usage is TRBV5-1 and J usage is TRBJ2-3; D unresolved. Germline V gene data show CDR1 as SGHRS and CDR2 as YFSETQ. This CDR3 comprises 13 residues. V was trimmed by 3 bases and J by 0 bases, leaving 5 bases between them. The CDR3 is CASSSFSTDTQYF. Partial CDR3 DNA: TGCGCCAGCAGCTCCTTTAGCACAGATACG.

This clone was picked up many times. The sequenced fragment ends 3 residues before the CDR3 boundary, so the rest is inferred from the germline J gene. The rearrangement links TRBV6-4 to TRBJ2-3, with D tentatively TRBD2 (5 bases). This CDR3 is 15 amino acids long. CDR1 and CDR2 (germline): MRHNA, SNTAGT. V was shortened by 5 bases and J by 2 bases, with 14 bases between the two germline ends. CDR3 sequence: CASSPSGDNTDTQYF. CDR3 DNA (partial): TGTGCCAGCAGTCCGAGCGGAGACAACACAGATACG.

This clone was observed at least ten times. The read stops 3 residues short of the end of the CDR3; the missing end is completed from the germline J gene. The chain is built from TRBV5-4 and TRBJ2-7, with no clear D. With 4 bases removed from V and 6 bases from J, the gap between germline ends came to 11 bases. The CDR3 totals 12 residues. Germline V lookup: CDR1 SGHNT, CDR2 YYREEE (reference sequence). The sequenced CDR3 bases are TGTGCCAGCAGCGCCCCTCAGCGCGAG. The encoded protein is CASSAPQRE. The whole CDR3 sequence is CASSAPQREQYF.

Comment on this clone: The junction departs from germline at one end; a sequencing error may be responsible. The sequence runs out 3 residues before the end of the CDR3; the remainder is reconstructed from the germline J gene. This specimen includes other DNA sequences encoding the same CDR3. The chain employs TRBV7-9 and TRBJ2-7; 7 bases line up with TRBD2. The CDR3 sequence is 15 residues long. CDR1 is SEHNR and CDR2 is FQNEAQ in the germline V gene (reference sequence). CDR3 in amino acids: CASTRPQGGPFEQYF. CDR3 DNA, as far as it was read: TGCGCCAGCACCCGCCCCCAGGGAGGGCCTTTCGAG.

In this sample, this clone turned up many times. The sequenced fragment ends 3 residues before the CDR3 boundary, so the rest is inferred from the germline J gene. The V gene is TRBV12-3 or TRBV12-4, the J gene TRBJ1-2; TRBD1 agrees at 8 bases. CDR3 length equals 15 residues. The ends lost 3 bases at V and 2 bases at J; junction bases unmatched: 5. CDR3 sequence reads: CASSFNRGGNYGYTF. Partial CDR3 DNA: TGTGCCAGCAGTTTTAACAGGGGGGGGAACTATGGC.

The table lists this clone with many counts. Read sequence stops 3 residues before the CDR3 end, and the germline J gene provides the missing end. The chain combines TRBV18 with TRBJ2-7, with 9 bases lining up with TRBD2. V lost 6 bases, J lost 0 bases, and 6 bases stayed unmatched. The germline V gene has CDR1 KGHSH and CDR2 LQKENI. There are 15 residues in the CDR3. CDR3 loop: CASSPRLADSYEQYF. The CDR3 DNA, read in part, is TGTGCCAGCTCCCCTCGACTAGCGGACTCCTACGAG.

This clone occurred many times. The read terminates 3 residues ahead of where the CDR3 ends, so the germline J gene completes it. The rearrangement links TRBV23-1 to TRBJ2-5; D gene ambiguous. TRBV23-1 is given ORF status, its function remaining uncertain. Trimming left V 0 bases short and J 7 bases short, with 15 bases between. This CDR3 has 15 residues. The CDR3 bases that were read are TGCGCCAGCAGTCAATCCAAAAGCCCGCCAGGGACC. This translates into CASSQSKSPPGT. The full CDR3 sequence reads CASSQSKSPPGTQYF.